The clone carrying this T cell receptor (beta chain) was seen only once. This entry belongs to a study of cytomegalovirus exposure and HLA in healthy donors. The PCR contained 60 Vbeta and 13 Jbeta primers. The method was immunoSEQ multiplex PCR; TCRdb's version includes in-frame clones alone and lacks a portion of them. The sample has 120,000 to 150,000 clones; around 80% are singletons. Germline V gene data show CDR1 as SNHLY and CDR2 as FYNNEI. The J segment lost 2 bases and the V segment lost 7 bases, leaving 10 bases of the junction unmatched. The length of the CDR3 is 15 residues. The sequenced sample consisted of PBMCs. This TCR was recovered from a man aged 25 to 45 in good health and CMV-seronegative. The chain employs TRBV2 and TRBJ2-7; 8 bases are shared with TRBD1. The CDR3 spells CASKLIGQGTYEQYF. DNA for the CDR3: TGTGCCAGCAAGTTGATAGGACAGGGTACCTACGAGCAGTACTTC.